This T cell receptor (beta chain) was sequenced in a study of control samples from healthy donors and cancer patients (dated by TCRdb to 2018 to 2020). Library construction relied on the immunoSEQ multiplex PCR assay. This is the immuneACCESS table as TCRdb keeps it, with only in-frame sequences that have V and J called. A part of the clones is gone; compared with another copy, unresolved V genes explain less than half, and the rest is unexplained. This sample has about 410,000 clones in its table, and around 90% of those were observed once. The leading ten clones occupy around 6.4% of the sample. Points on this clone: This receptor's antigen is unknown. No per-base quality is available; no much larger clone lies one base away.

Looking up the germline V gene yields CDR1 SGHAT and CDR2 FQNNGV. From cysteine to phenylalanine, the CDR3 is 14 amino acids long. Only CDR3 DNA remains: 42 bases, in frame from the first base. V is pared back by 5 bases and J by 10 bases, with 20 bases lying between the germline termini. The specimen was PBMCs. The sequence is built from TRBV11-2 and TRBJ1-1; the D gene is perhaps TRBD1, on 5 matching bases. The TCR sequence derives from a man between 35 and 55 years old with head and neck cancer. The CDR3 loop reads CASSPFGAQVAAFF. The sequence in DNA is TGTGCCAGCAGCCCATTCGGGGCGCAGGTTGCAGCTTTCTTT.